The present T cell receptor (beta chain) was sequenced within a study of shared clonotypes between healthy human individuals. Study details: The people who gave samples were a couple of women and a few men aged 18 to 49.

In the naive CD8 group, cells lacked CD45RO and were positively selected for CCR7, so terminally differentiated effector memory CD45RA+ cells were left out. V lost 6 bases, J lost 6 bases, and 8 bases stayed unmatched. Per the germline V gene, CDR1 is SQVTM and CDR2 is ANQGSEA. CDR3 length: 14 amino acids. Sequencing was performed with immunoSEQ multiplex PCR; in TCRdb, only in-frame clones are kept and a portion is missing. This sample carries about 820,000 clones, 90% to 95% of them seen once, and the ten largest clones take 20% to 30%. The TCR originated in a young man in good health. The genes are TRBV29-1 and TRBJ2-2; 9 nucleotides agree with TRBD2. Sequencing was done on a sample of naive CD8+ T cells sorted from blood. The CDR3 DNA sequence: TGCAGCGTAGAACTAGCGGGCCGAGCCGGGGAGCTGTTTTTT. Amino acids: CSVELAGRAGELFF.